One sample yielded the 2 T cell receptor beta chains listed below, sequenced in a study of radiation and T cells in renal cell carcinoma. Produced via immunoSEQ multiplex PCR; TCRdb's table is partial and in-frame only. Of roughly 160,000 clones in the sample, less than 90% were seen once. Time point: blood 4 weeks post-SBRT, at nephrectomy. Indicated treatment: 15 Gy SBRT to primary tumor, nephrectomy 4 weeks later. The starting material was blood, obtained from a patient whose treatment included radiotherapy and nephrectomy. These receptor sequences come from a woman aged 50 to 60 with renal cell carcinoma.

The count of this clone is one. V is TRBV7-6 and J is TRBJ1-1; 8 bases are shared with TRBD1. Germline V gives CDR1 SGHVS, CDR2 FNYEAQ. This CDR3 has 15 amino acids. Trimming at V came to 5 bases and at J to 0 bases, leaving 5 bases not matched to a gene. The CDR3 DNA is TGTGCCAGCAGCACCCCGACAGGGGTGAACACTGAAGCTTTCTTT. It translates to CASSTPTGVNTEAFF.

V is TRBV6-1 and J is TRBJ1-2; no firm D call. The CDR3 has 13 residues. Trimming stripped 2 bases from V and 2 bases from J, with 6 bases between. CDR1 MNHNS and CDR2 SASEGT come from the germline V gene. In nucleotides, the CDR3 is TGTGCCAGCAGTGAAACCCCCAACTATGGCTACACCTTC. It specifies CASSETPNYGYTF.